The present T cell receptor beta chain was sequenced within a study of STAT3 mutations in large granular lymphocyte leukemia. Worth noting for this clone: No antigen is known for it.

The V gene lost 4 bases and the J gene lost 1 base, with 17 bases spanning the gap. CDR1 SGHRS and CDR2 YFSETQ come from the germline V gene. The CDR3 sequence is 17 residues long. Study-level points and caveats: Every T-LGLL patient had at least one immunodominant TCRbeta clonotype.

Libraries were prepared by immunoSEQ multiplex PCR; TCRdb keeps only in-frame clonotypes and omits some of them. In the table there are 15,000 to 20,000 clones, almost 85% of which are singletons. The rearrangement joins TRBV5-1 to TRBJ1-4, with D hard to call. This sequence was found in a man between 45 and 60 years old with T-cell large granular lymphocyte leukemia. Some clones in this sample may be carry-over from other donors' samples. Sequencing was carried out using peripheral blood mononuclear cells. The CDR3 protein is CASSQDRRRRTNEKLFF. The CDR3 DNA is TGCGCCAGCAGCCAGGACCGTCGCAGGAGAACTAATGAAAAACTGTTTTTT.